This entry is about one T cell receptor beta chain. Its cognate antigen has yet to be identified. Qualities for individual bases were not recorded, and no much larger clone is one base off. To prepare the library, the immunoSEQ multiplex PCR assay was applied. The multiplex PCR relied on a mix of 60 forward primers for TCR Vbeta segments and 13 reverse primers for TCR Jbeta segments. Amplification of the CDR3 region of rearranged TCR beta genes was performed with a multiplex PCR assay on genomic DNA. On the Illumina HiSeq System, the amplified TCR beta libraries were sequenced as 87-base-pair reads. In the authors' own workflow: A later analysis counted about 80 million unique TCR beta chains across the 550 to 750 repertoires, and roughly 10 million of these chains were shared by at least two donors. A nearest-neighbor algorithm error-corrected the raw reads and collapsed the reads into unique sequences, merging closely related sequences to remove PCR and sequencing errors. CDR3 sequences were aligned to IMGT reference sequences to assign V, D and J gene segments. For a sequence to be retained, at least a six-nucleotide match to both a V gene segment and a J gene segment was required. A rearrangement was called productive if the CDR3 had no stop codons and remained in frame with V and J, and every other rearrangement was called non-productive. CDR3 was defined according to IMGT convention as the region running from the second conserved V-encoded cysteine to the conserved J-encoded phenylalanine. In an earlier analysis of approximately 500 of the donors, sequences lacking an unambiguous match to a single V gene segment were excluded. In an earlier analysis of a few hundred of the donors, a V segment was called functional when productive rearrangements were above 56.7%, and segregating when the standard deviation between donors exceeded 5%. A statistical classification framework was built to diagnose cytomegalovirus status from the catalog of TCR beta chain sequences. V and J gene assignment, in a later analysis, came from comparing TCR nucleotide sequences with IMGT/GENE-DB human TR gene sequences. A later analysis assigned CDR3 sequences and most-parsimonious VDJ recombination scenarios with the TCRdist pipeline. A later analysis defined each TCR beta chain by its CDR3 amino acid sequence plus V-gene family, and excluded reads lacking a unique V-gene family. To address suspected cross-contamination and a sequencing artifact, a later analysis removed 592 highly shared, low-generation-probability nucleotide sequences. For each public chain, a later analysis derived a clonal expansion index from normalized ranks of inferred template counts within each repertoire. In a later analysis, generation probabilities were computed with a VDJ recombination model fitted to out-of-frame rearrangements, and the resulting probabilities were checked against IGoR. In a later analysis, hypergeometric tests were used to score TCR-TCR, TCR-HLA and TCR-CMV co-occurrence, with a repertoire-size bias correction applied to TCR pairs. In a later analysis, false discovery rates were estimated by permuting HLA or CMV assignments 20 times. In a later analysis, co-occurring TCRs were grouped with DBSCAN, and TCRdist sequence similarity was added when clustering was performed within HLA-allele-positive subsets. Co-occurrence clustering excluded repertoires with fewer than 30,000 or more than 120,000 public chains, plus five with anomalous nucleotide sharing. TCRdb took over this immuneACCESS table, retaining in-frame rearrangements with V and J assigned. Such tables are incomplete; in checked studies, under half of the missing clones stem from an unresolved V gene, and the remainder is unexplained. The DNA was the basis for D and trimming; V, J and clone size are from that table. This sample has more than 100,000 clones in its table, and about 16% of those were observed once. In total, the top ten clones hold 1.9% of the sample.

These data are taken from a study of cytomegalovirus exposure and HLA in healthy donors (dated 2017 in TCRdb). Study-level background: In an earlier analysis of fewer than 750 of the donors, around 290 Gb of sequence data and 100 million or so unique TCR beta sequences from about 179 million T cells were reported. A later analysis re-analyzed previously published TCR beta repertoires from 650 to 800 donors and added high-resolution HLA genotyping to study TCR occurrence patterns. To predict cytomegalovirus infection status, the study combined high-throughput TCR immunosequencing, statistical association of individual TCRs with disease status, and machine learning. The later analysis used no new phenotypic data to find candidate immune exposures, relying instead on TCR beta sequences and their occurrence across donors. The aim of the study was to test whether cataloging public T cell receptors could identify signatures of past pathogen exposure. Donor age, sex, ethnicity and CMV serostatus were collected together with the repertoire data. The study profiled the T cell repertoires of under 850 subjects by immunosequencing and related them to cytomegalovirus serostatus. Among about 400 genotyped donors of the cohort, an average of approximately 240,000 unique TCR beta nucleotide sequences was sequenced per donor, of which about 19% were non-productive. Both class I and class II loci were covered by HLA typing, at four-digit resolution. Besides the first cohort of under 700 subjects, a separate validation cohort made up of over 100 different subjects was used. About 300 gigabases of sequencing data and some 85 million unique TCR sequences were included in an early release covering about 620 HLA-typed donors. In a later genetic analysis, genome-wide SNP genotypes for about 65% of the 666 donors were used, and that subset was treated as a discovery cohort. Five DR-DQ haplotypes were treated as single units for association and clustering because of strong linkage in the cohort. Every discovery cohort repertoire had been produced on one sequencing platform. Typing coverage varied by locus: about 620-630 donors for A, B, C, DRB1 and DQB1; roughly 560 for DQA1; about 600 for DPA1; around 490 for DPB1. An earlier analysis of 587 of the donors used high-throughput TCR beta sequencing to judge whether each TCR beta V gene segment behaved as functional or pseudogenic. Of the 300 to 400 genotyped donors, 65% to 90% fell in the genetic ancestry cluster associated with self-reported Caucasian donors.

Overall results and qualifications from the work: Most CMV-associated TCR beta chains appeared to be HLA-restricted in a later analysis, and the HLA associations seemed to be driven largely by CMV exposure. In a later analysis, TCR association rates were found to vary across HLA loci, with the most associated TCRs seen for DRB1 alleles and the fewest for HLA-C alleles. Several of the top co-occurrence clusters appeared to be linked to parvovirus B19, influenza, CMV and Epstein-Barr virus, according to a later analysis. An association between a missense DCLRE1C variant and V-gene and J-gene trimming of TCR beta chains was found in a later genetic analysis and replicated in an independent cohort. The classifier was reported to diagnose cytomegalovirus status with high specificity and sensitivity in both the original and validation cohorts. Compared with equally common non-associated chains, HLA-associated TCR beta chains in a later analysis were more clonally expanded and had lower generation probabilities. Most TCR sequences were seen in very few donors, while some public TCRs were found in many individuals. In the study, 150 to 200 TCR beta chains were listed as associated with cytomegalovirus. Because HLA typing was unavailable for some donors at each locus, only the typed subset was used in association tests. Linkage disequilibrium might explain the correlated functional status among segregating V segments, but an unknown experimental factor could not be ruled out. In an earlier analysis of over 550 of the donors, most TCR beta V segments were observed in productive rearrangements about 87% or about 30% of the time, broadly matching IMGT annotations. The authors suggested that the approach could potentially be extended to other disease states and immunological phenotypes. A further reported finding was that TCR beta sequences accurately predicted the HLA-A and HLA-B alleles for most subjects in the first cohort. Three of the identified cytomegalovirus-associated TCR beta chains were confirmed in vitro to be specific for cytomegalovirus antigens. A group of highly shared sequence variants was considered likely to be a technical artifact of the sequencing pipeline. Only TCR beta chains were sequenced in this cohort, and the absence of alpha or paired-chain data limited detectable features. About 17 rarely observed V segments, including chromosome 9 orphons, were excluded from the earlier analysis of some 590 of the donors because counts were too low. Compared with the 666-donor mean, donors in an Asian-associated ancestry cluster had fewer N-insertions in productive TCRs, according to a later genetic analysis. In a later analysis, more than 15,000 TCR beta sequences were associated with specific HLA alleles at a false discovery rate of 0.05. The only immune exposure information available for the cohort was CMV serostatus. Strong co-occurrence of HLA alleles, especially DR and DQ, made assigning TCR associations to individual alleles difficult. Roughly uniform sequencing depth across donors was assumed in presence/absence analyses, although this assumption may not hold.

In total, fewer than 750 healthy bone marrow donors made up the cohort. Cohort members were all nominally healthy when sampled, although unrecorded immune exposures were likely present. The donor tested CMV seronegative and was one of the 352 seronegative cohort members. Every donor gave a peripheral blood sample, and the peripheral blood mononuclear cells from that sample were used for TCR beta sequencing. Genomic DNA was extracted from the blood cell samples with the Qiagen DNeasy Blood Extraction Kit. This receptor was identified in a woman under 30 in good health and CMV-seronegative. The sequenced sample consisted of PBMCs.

The CDR3 protein sequence reads: CASSRTGDSGNTIYF. In nucleotide form, the sequence is TGTGCCAGCAGCCGAACAGGGGACTCTGGAAACACCATATATTTT. The V gene is TRBV6-5 and the J gene is TRBJ1-3, with 7 middle bases fitting TRBD1. V loses 6 bases at its end and J loses 0 bases; junction bases beyond the gene matches: 5. Including cysteine and phenylalanine, the CDR3 has 15 amino acids. Only the CDR3 DNA is retained, 45 bases long and in frame from the first base. The germline V gene provides CDR1 MNHEY and CDR2 SVGAGI.